This T cell receptor (beta chain) was sequenced for a study of human T cells and chemical hapten exposure. The overall study: Diphenylcyclopropenone was administered weekly to the scalp of patients throughout the roughly 22-week study. Study conclusions and caveats: As patch test score rose, PT1 expanded TCR counts tended to rise as well.

TCRdb recomputed calls from the RACE reads with MiXCR, one row per CDR3 protein. Here the sample spans some 88,000 distinct CDR3 sequences, about 11% being singletons. The CDR3 loop spans 13 amino acids. Germline V gene data show CDR1 as SQVTM and CDR2 as ANQGSEA. V gave up 7 bases and J gave up 1 base, with 13 bases separating them. About this clonotype: The antigen remains unidentified.

The sample's time point: patch test 2, 6 weeks after DPC sensitization. Treatment here: therapeutic diphenylcyclopropenone sensitization with weekly scalp DPC. This TCR derives from a man aged 40-49 years with alopecia areata. Some clones in this sample may be carry-over from other donors' samples. The chain uses TRBV29-1 and TRBJ1-1; TRBD1 might be the D (5 bases). Material: whole blood, obtained in connection with sensitization to the hapten diphenylcyclopropenone (DPC). Written as DNA, the CDR3 is TGCAGCGCTCAGAACCAGGGGAACACTGAAGCTTTCTTT. Its translation is CSAQNQGNTEAFF.